The 27 T cell receptor beta chains reported below all come from one sample, sequenced in a study of blood T cells in healthy people across ages. The use of a sample-barcoded 5' primer and a J-beta primer mix characterized a second PCR of roughly 7 to 12 cycles. TCRdb processed the 5' RACE reads anew with MiXCR; each CDR3 protein has one entry. The sample lists around 900,000 distinct CDR3 sequences, about 28% seen once, with roughly 17% in the top ten. The sequenced sample was blood. These receptors were taken from a woman older than 75 in good health.

In its sample, this clonotype was seen many times. This may be a read error, as it is one base from a much larger clone. The genes are TRBV24-1 and TRBJ1-2; D is undetermined. Trimming removed 7 bases from V and 8 bases from J, with 19 bases in between. CDR3 length: 14 amino acids. CDR1 and CDR2 (germline): KGHDR, SFDVKD. The chain's CDR3 is CATRDAGEVEGYTF. The DNA of the CDR3 is TGTGCCACCAGGGACGCCGGGGAGGTTGAGGGCTACACCTTC.

The chain recombines TRBV7-2 with TRBJ1-4; 7 bases are a match to TRBD1. The V segment lost 2 bases and the J segment 7 bases; nucleotides outside the gene matches: 7. Per germline, CDR1 SGHTA and CDR2 FQGNSA. The CDR3 contains 15 residues. CDR3: CASSLTGVVREKLFF. The CDR3 DNA is TGTGCCAGCAGCTTAACAGGGGTTGTACGTGAAAAACTGTTTTTT.

This clonotype was observed many times. The chain recombines TRBV6-1 with TRBJ2-1, with TRBD1 matching 9 bases. This CDR3 has 16 amino acids. CDR1 MNHNS and CDR2 SASEGT come from the germline V gene. V was pared by 0 bases and J by 11 bases, with 11 bases of the junction left unmatched. CDR3 loop: CASSEALGQGPRKQFF. DNA for the CDR3: TGTGCCAGCAGTGAAGCTTTGGGACAGGGACCGCGAAAGCAGTTCTTC.

This clonotype was recorded at least ten times. V usage is TRBV28 and J usage is TRBJ2-1; D is unresolved. Germline V gene lookup returns CDR1 MDHEN and CDR2 SYDVKM. V shed 6 bases and J shed 9 bases, with 12 bases lying between them. The CDR3 totals 12 residues. The CDR3 reads CASRDPLGEQFF. CDR3 DNA sequence: TGTGCCAGCAGAGACCCCCTCGGTGAGCAGTTCTTC.

In this sample, this clonotype turned up many times. The chain combines TRBV7-2 with TRBJ1-2; weak D call: TRBD1 (5 bases). CDR1 SGHTA and CDR2 FQGNSA come from the germline V gene. This CDR3 has 15 amino acids. Between the trimmed V and J ends, which lost 1 base and 3 bases, there was a span of 12 bases. The CDR3 DNA is TGTGCCAGCAGCTTAGGGTCCGGAGGGGACTATGGCTACACCTTC. It codes for CASSLGSGGDYGYTF.

This clonotype was detected only a few times. This chain uses TRBV5-1 with TRBJ2-5, with 7 bases matching TRBD1. Trimming removed 3 bases from V and 11 bases from J; junction bases left unmatched: 16. Germline V gene data show CDR1 as SGHRS and CDR2 as YFSETQ. CDR3 length: 15 residues. The chain's CDR3 is CASSYQESTGDGQYF. CDR3 DNA sequence: TGCGCCAGCAGCTACCAAGAGTCCACAGGGGATGGGCAGTACTTC.

This clonotype has a count of ten or more. The chain employs TRBV5-1 and TRBJ2-5, with D perhaps matching TRBD2 (5 bases). CDR3 length equals 15 residues. Trimming pared 2 bases from V and 5 bases from J, leaving 16 bases between. Germline V lookup: CDR1 SGHRS, CDR2 YFSETQ. CDR3 DNA sequence: TGCGCCAGCAGCTTAAGGCCGGCAGCGGCCGAGACCCAGTACTTC. Amino acids: CASSLRPAAAETQYF. The full variable domain, in which reference TRBV5-1 and TRBJ2-5 provide the parts outside the CDR3, is KAGVTQTPRYLIKTRGQQVTLSCSPISGHRSVSWYQQTPGQGLQFLFEYFSETQRNKGNFPGRFSGRQFSNSRSEMNVSTLELGDSALYLCASSLRPAAAETQYFGPGTRLLVL.

The chain is built from TRBV12-3 or TRBV12-4 and TRBJ1-2; no clear D. The ends were cut back, 3 bases at V and 0 bases at J, with 11 bases in the middle. There are 15 residues in the CDR3. The CDR3 protein is CASSFRRLANYGYTF. As DNA, the CDR3 is TGTGCCAGCAGTTTCCGTCGTTTAGCTAACTATGGCTACACCTTC.

Only a few counts were recorded for this clonotype. This chain connects TRBV25-1 to TRBJ1-6; unclear D gene. The germline V and J ends were trimmed by 0 bases and 12 bases, with 3 bases remaining between them. This CDR3 comprises 11 residues. CDR1 MGHDK and CDR2 SYGVNS come from the germline V gene. The CDR3 sequence: CASSEYGPLHF. The CDR3 nucleotides read TGTGCCAGCAGTGAATATGGACCCCTCCACTTT.

The V call is TRBV3-1, the J call TRBJ1-1; no clear D gene. The germline V gene has CDR1 LGHDT and CDR2 YNNKEL (reference sequence). CDR3 size: 14 residues. The V gene lost 1 base and the J gene lost 5 bases, with 11 bases spanning the gap. CDR3 in amino acids: CASSQGHDGTEAFF. CDR3 DNA: TGTGCCAGCAGCCAAGGTCATGATGGAACTGAAGCTTTCTTT. The full variable domain, in which reference TRBV3-1 and TRBJ1-1 provide the parts outside the CDR3, is DTAVSQTPKYLVTQMGNDKSIKCEQNLGHDTMYWYKQDSKKFLKIMFSYNNKELIINETVPNRFSPKSPDKAHLNLHINSLELGDSAVYFCASSQGHDGTEAFFGQGTRLTVV.

This clonotype has just a few counts. The V call is TRBV6-2 or TRBV6-3, the J call TRBJ1-6; 8 bases are shared with TRBD1. The CDR3 is made up of 15 amino acids. Germline CDR1 and CDR2: MNHEY and SVGEGT. J was trimmed by 7 bases and V by 5 bases; bases with no gene match: 7. The CDR3 coding sequence is TGTGCCAGCAGTCCCCTCCGGGACAGGAATTCACCCCTCCACTTT. It encodes CASSPLRDRNSPLHF.

This clonotype was counted only a few times. V gene TRBV10-2 combines with J gene TRBJ1-1; D possibly corresponds to TRBD1 (5 bases). CDR1 is WSHSY and CDR2 is SAAADI in the germline V gene. Between the trimmed V and J ends, which lost 6 bases and 1 base, there was a span of 21 bases. The CDR3 consists of 17 residues. The CDR3: CASRPVQGGSPNTEAFF. CDR3 in DNA: TGCGCCAGCAGACCCGTGCAGGGAGGGTCCCCGAACACTGAAGCTTTCTTT.

The chain uses TRBV7-2 and TRBJ2-1; D call uncertain. The DNA end favors TRBJ2-7, so the J call may be wrong. This CDR3 is 15 amino acids long. CDR1 and CDR2 from the germline V gene are SGHTA and FQGNSA. The CDR3 loop reads CASSSDGSRYNEQYF. The CDR3 DNA reads TGTGCCAGCAGCTCGGACGGATCTCGCTACAATGAGCAGTACTTC.

CDR3 coding DNA: TGTGCCAGCAGCTCGGCGGGTAGCAATCAGCCCCAGCATTTT. Translation: CASSSAGSNQPQHF. V gene TRBV7-2 combines with J gene TRBJ1-5; D ambiguous. This CDR3 is built from 14 residues. Trimming left V 4 bases short and J 0 bases short, with 7 bases between. Germline V lookup: CDR1 SGHTA, CDR2 FQGNSA.

This clonotype was found many times. The chain uses TRBV6-2 or TRBV6-3 and TRBJ2-3; D is unclear. V was shortened by 4 bases and J by 6 bases, with 14 bases between the two germline ends. The CDR3 consists of 14 residues. Germline V gene sequence: CDR1 MNHEY, CDR2 SVGEGT. CDR3 sequence reads: CASSSIPVPDTQYF. DNA of the CDR3: TGTGCCAGCAGTTCTATTCCTGTTCCCGATACGCAGTATTTT.

The chain combines TRBV6-5 with TRBJ1-1, with D tentatively TRBD1 (6 bases). The CDR3 sequence is 17 residues long. Germline CDR1 and CDR2: MNHEY and SVGAGI. Trimming shortened V by 4 bases and J by 5 bases, and 23 bases separated the two germline ends. The CDR3 loop reads CASSSGGGRGLRTEAFF. DNA for the CDR3: TGTGCCAGCAGTTCGGGGGGGGGCAGGGGTTTAAGGACTGAAGCTTTCTTT.

Details on this clonotype: Possible read error: a much larger clone is one base away. The V gene is TRBV20-1, the J gene TRBJ2-3; 9 positions match TRBD2. The CDR3 spans 18 residues. CDR1 is DFQATT, CDR2 SNEGSKA, per germline (reference sequence). The J segment lost 1 base and the V segment lost 1 base, leaving 12 bases of the junction unmatched. In DNA, the CDR3 is TGCAGTGCTAGAGTCCTTGGTGTTAGCGGGGGCCGCACAGATACGCAGTATTTT. Protein sequence: CSARVLGVSGGRTDTQYF.

The V and J genes are TRBV2 and TRBJ2-3; D call uncertain. The CDR3 runs to 10 residues. V was trimmed by 7 bases and J by 7 bases, leaving 6 bases between them. CDR1 is SNHLY, CDR2 FYNNEI, per germline. CDR3 coding DNA: TGTGCCAGCATGAGGAATACGCAGTATTTT. It is translated as CASMRNTQYF.

This clonotype was seen more than once but under ten times. The rearrangement links TRBV2 to TRBJ2-6, with D possibly TRBD2 on 5 matching bases. The CDR3 consists of 15 residues. Germline V gene lookup returns CDR1 SNHLY and CDR2 FYNNEI. The V gene lost 5 bases and the J gene lost 4 bases, with 12 bases spanning the gap. The CDR3 DNA reads as TGTGCCAGCAGTTCTCCTAGCTCCGGGGCCAACGTCCTGACTTTC. Translated, it gives CASSSPSSGANVLTF.

J is TRBJ2-5 and V is TRBV5-1; TRBD1 is a possible D gene (6 bases). Trimming stripped 0 bases from V and 3 bases from J, with 12 bases between. This CDR3 region has 15 residues. In germline, CDR1 is SGHRS, CDR2 YFSETQ. CDR3 bases: TGCGCCAGCAGCTTGGATGCAGGGGAAGAAGAGACCCAGTACTTC. Its translation: CASSLDAGEEETQYF.

V is TRBV29-1 and J is TRBJ2-7; D is undetermined. Trimming took 4 bases from V and 2 from J, leaving 12 bases between them. This CDR3 has 13 residues. Germline V gives CDR1 SQVTM, CDR2 ANQGSEA. Here the CDR3 reads CSVAGRSAYEQYF. In DNA, the CDR3 is TGCAGCGTTGCGGGCAGGTCAGCCTACGAGCAGTACTTC.

Concerning this clonotype itself: This may stem from a read error, because a much larger clone lies one nucleotide away. The V gene is TRBV7-9, the J gene TRBJ2-3, with 12 bases matching TRBD2. The germline V gene has CDR1 SEHNR and CDR2 FQNEAQ (reference sequence). The CDR3 runs to 16 residues. The CDR3 DNA follows: TGTGTCAGCAGCTCGATCCTAGCGGGGGGGCGAGATACGCAGTATTTT. This codes for CVSSSILAGGRDTQYF.

This clonotype came up a few times. One base away lies a much larger clone, so this may be a sequencing read error. The rearrangement links TRBV4-3 to TRBJ2-5, with 9 bases fitting TRBD2. Germline CDR1 is LGHNA and CDR2 is YSLEER. The V and J ends lost 0 bases and 4 bases, in that order; junction bases with no gene match: 9. The CDR3 spans 17 residues. CDR3 in amino acids: CASSQDKGLAGSETQYF. The CDR3 region has the DNA TGCGCCAGCAGCCAAGATAAGGGCCTAGCGGGATCAGAGACCCAGTACTTC.

A word on this clonotype: With a much larger clone just one base away, this may be a read error. CDR3 bases: TGTGCCAGCAGCAAACTGTCAGACAGAGGCTACGAGCAGTACTTC. Translated, it gives CASSKLSDRGYEQYF. The chain is built from TRBV7-8 and TRBJ2-4; a possible D gene is TRBD1 (5 bases). The J call may be in error: the DNA end matches TRBJ2-7 better. The CDR3 totals 15 residues. Germline V CDR1 and CDR2: SGHVS, FQNEAQ.

This clonotype was detected ten times or more. The rearrangement links TRBV6-5 to TRBJ2-3, with a tentative D call TRBD1 (6 bases). The CDR3 sequence is 16 residues long. The germline gives CDR1 MNHEY, CDR2 SVGAGI. Trimming took 2 bases from V and 1 from J, leaving 13 bases between them. CDR3 bases: TGTGCCAGCAGTTACCAGGGGATCTCCGGCACAGATACGCAGTATTTT. Residues: CASSYQGISGTDTQYF.

This clonotype showed up just a few times. Since a much larger clone is just one base distant, this may be a read error. V gene TRBV29-1 combines with J gene TRBJ2-3; 8 bases agree with TRBD2. Trimming at V came to 2 bases and at J to 4 bases, leaving 5 bases not matched to a gene. Germline CDR1 and CDR2: SQVTM and ANQGSEA. The CDR3 sequence is 14 residues long. CDR3 DNA sequence: TGCAGCGTTGAAAGGGGACTAGTCTCAGATACGCAGTATTTT. This gives the protein CSVERGLVSDTQYF.

In this sample, this clonotype turned up many times. CDR3 amino acids: CASSAEFNYNEQFF. In DNA, the CDR3 is TGCGCCAGCAGCGCGGAATTTAACTACAATGAGCAGTTCTTC. The V call is TRBV5-1, the J call TRBJ2-1; D call uncertain. Trimming left V 4 bases short and J 3 bases short, with 11 bases between. Germline assignment: CDR1 SGHRS and CDR2 YFSETQ. The CDR3 totals 14 residues.